The 27 T cell receptor beta chains below all came from one sample that was sequenced in a study of graft-versus-host responses after intestinal transplantation. Clones were read by immunoSEQ multiplex PCR, and TCRdb kept only the in-frame ones, dropping some. The sample comprises fewer than 90,000 clones, about 94% of which are singletons, and around 0.18% rests with the top ten. Their antigen targets remain unknown. Sequenced here: unstimulated CD4+ T cells sorted from spleen or lymph node cells, sampled before transplant. Every receptor here comes from a human donor who was the organ donor for an intestinal transplant.

The chain employs TRBV19 and TRBJ1-1; D perhaps matches TRBD1 (5 bases). CDR3 length: 16 amino acids. Per the germline V gene, CDR1 is LNHDA and CDR2 is SQIVND (reference sequence). The ends were cut back, 6 bases at V and 1 base at J, with 18 bases in the middle. Here the CDR3 reads CASRGTSGLPNTEAFF. CDR3 DNA: TGTGCCAGTAGGGGGACGAGCGGACTCCCGAACACTGAAGCTTTCTTT.

Here the CDR3 reads CASSEAGGIVTDTQYF. CDR3 DNA: TGTGCCAGCAGTGAAGCTGGAGGGATAGTAACAGATACGCAGTATTTT. The chain is built from TRBV6-1 and TRBJ2-3, with D perhaps TRBD2 (6 bases). Trimming left V 0 bases short and J 3 bases short, with 13 bases between. The length of the CDR3 is 16 residues. Per germline, CDR1 MNHNS and CDR2 SASEGT.

This clone came up a few times. This chain joins TRBV7-3 and TRBJ2-2, with a possible D match to TRBD1 (6 bases). The germline V and J ends were trimmed by 5 bases and 0 bases, with 13 bases remaining between them. The CDR3 is 16 amino acids. Germline-derived CDR1 and CDR2 are SGHTA and FQGTGA. The CDR3 DNA follows: TGTGCCAGCAGCCCCAGGACAGCTGCGAACACCGGGGAGCTGTTTTTT. Translation: CASSPRTAANTGELFF.

The rearrangement links TRBV14 to TRBJ1-2; D is undetermined. The CDR3 sequence is 14 residues long. Trimming left V 2 bases short and J 0 bases short, with 7 bases between. The V gene's germline CDR1 is SGHDN and CDR2 FVKESK. CDR3 residues: CASSQTLANYGYTF. The CDR3 nucleotides are TGTGCCAGCAGCCAAACTCTAGCTAACTATGGCTACACCTTC. The full variable domain, its missing parts supplied by reference TRBV14 and TRBJ1-2, is EAGVTQFPSHSVIEKGQTVTLRCDPISGHDNLYWYRRVMGKEIKFLLHFVKESKQDESGMPNNRFLAERTGGTYSTLKVQPAELEDSGVYFCASSQTLANYGYTFGSGTRLTVV.

V usage is TRBV10-3 and J usage is TRBJ1-3; no clear D. The CDR3 contains 14 residues. The germline gives CDR1 ENHRY, CDR2 SYGVKD. The V end was cut by 6 bases, the J end by 0 bases, with 9 bases between. Here the CDR3 reads CAIRDLTSGNTIYF. Written as DNA, the CDR3 is TGTGCCATCAGGGACCTAACCTCTGGAAACACCATATATTTT.

This clone was seen more than once but under ten times. The chain carries TRBV6-1 and TRBJ1-3, with a weak D call TRBD1 (5 bases). Trimming removed 2 bases at V and 4 bases at J, with 6 bases between. The CDR3 is made up of 13 amino acids. Germline CDR1 is MNHNS and CDR2 is SASEGT. This CDR3 is CASSENRGNTIYF. The CDR3, as DNA: TGTGCCAGCAGTGAAAACAGGGGAAACACCATATATTTT.

The chain's CDR3 is CASSGLANTGELFF. The CDR3 DNA is TGTGCCAGCAGTGGTCTAGCGAACACCGGGGAGCTGTTTTTT. The chain couples TRBV2 to TRBJ2-2; D ambiguous. The CDR3 has 14 residues. Germline V lookup: CDR1 SNHLY, CDR2 FYNNEI. V lost 4 bases and J lost 0, with 6 bases in between.

The genes are TRBV6-6 and TRBJ1-3; no clear D gene. The V end lost 8 bases, the J end lost 0 bases, and 8 bases lay between the germline ends. The CDR3 totals 13 residues. Germline CDR1 reads MNHNY; CDR2 reads SVGAGI (reference sequence). The CDR3 region has the DNA TGTGCCAGCCTAATGAGCTCTGGAAACACCATATATTTT. It translates to CASLMSSGNTIYF.

The rearrangement links TRBV28 to TRBJ2-4, with unresolved D. Germline CDR1 MDHEN, CDR2 SYDVKM. Between the trimmed V and J ends, which lost 1 base and 3 bases, there was a span of 16 bases. The length of the CDR3 is 17 residues. The CDR3 DNA is TGTGCCAGCAGTTTATCGTGGGTAGCACCGGACAAAAACATTCAGTACTTC. Its protein is CASSLSWVAPDKNIQYF.

The chain uses TRBV18 and TRBJ1-2; D gene uncertain. The germline CDR1 and CDR2 sequences are KGHSH and LQKENI. The V gene lost 8 bases and the J gene lost 7 bases, with 20 bases spanning the gap. This CDR3 comprises 14 residues. The CDR3, as DNA: TGTGCCAGCGCCCAGAATCCGATAGAGAGTGGCTACACCTTC. Translated, it gives CASAQNPIESGYTF.

The V gene is TRBV6-5, the J gene TRBJ2-5; 11 bases match TRBD2. Germline V gene lookup returns CDR1 MNHEY and CDR2 SVGAGI. This CDR3 is 15 amino acids long. J lost 7 bases, V lost 6 bases, and 10 bases had no gene match. The DNA of the CDR3 is TGTGCCAGCAGACCGACTAGCGGGGTGGAAGGGACCCAGTACTTC. This encodes CASRPTSGVEGTQYF.

This clone was found once. The chain carries TRBV5-1 and TRBJ2-5; the match to TRBD2 covers 8 bases. This CDR3 comprises 15 residues. CDR1 is SGHRS, CDR2 YFSETQ, per germline. Trimming took 1 base from V and 2 from J; bases not matched to a gene: 4. In nucleotides, the CDR3 is TGCGCCAGCAGCTTGCGGGGGGGAGGACAAGAGACCCAGTACTTC. This codes for CASSLRGGGQETQYF. The full variable domain, with the rest looked up from reference TRBV5-1 and TRBJ2-5, is KAGVTQTPRYLIKTRGQQVTLSCSPISGHRSVSWYQQTPGQGLQFLFEYFSETQRNKGNFPGRFSGRQFSNSRSEMNVSTLELGDSALYLCASSLRGGGQETQYFGPGTRLLVL.

The genes are TRBV2 and TRBJ2-6; D ambiguous. The CDR3 loop spans 14 amino acids. CDR1 is SNHLY, CDR2 FYNNEI, per germline. Between the trimmed V and J ends, which lost 7 bases and 0 bases, there was a span of 7 bases. In nucleotides, the CDR3 is TGTGCCAGCATCATATCCTCTGGGGCCAACGTCCTGACTTTC. Its translation is CASIISSGANVLTF.

Details on this clone: Other DNA sequences in the same sample also yield this CDR3. The V and J genes are TRBV7-9 and TRBJ2-3; no firm D call. CDR3 length: 11 residues. Deletions cut 0 bases from V and 6 bases from J, with 1 base between. Germline assignment: CDR1 SEHNR and CDR2 FQNEAQ (reference sequence). As DNA, the CDR3 is TGTGCCAGCAGCTTAGCGGATACGCAGTATTTT. Its protein is CASSLADTQYF.

The V gene is TRBV7-2, the J gene TRBJ2-3, with 9 bases identical to TRBD1. The CDR3 sequence is 14 residues long. The germline CDR1 and CDR2 sequences are SGHTA and FQGNSA. The V gene end was trimmed by 4 bases and the J gene end by 4 bases; junction bases not matched to a gene: 3. Here the CDR3 reads CASSWRTGADTQYF. CDR3 nucleotides: TGTGCCAGCAGCTGGAGGACAGGGGCAGATACGCAGTATTTT.

The chain recombines TRBV4-2 with TRBJ1-6; D call uncertain. V was clipped by 0 bases and J by 8 bases, with 5 bases between them. There are 13 residues in the CDR3. Germline V gene data show CDR1 as LGHNA and CDR2 as YNFKEQ. The CDR3 sequence: CASSQDDDSPLHF. The CDR3 DNA sequence: TGTGCCAGCAGCCAAGACGATGATTCACCCCTCCACTTT.

The rearrangement links TRBV29-1 to TRBJ2-7, with D tentatively TRBD1 (6 bases). The CDR3 is made up of 11 amino acids. Germline lookup yields CDR1 SQVTM and CDR2 ANQGSEA. V was trimmed by 6 bases and J by 3 bases, leaving 9 bases between them. The CDR3 reads CSVTGSYEQYF. CDR3 DNA sequence: TGCAGCGTCACAGGGAGCTACGAGCAGTACTTC.

The V call is TRBV2, the J call TRBJ1-3; TRBD1 is a possible D gene (5 bases). Germline assignment: CDR1 SNHLY and CDR2 FYNNEI. This CDR3 has 15 amino acids. V was clipped by 6 bases and J by 4 bases, with 16 bases between them. DNA for the CDR3: TGTGCCAGCAGCATGCAAAGGGGATCCGGAAACACCATATATTTT. Translated, it gives CASSMQRGSGNTIYF.

This clone was seen a single time. The CDR3 loop is CASSSRPLADTQYF. In DNA form, the CDR3 reads TGTGCCAGCAGTTCCCGACCGTTGGCAGATACGCAGTATTTT. The chain employs TRBV27 and TRBJ2-3; no clear D gene. The germline CDR1 and CDR2 sequences are MNHEY and SMNVEV (reference sequence). CDR3 size: 14 residues. V lost 4 bases and J lost 4, with 12 bases in between.

This chain joins TRBV5-4 and TRBJ1-4; TRBD1 matches 11 bases. Germline values: CDR1 SGHNT, CDR2 YYREEE (reference sequence). This CDR3 comprises 14 residues. Germline trimming cut 4 bases from V and 6 bases from J; bases unmatched to any gene: 2. DNA for the CDR3: TGTGCCAGCAGCCGGACAGGGGGCGATGAAAAACTGTTTTTT. Translation: CASSRTGGDEKLFF.

In this sample, this clone turned up a few times. The gene calls are TRBV6-1 and TRBJ2-7; 8 nucleotides align to TRBD2. This CDR3 is built from 16 residues. The V gene end was trimmed by 3 bases and the J gene end by 2 bases; junction bases not matched to a gene: 9. The germline CDR1 and CDR2 sequences are MNHNS and SASEGT. The CDR3 is CASSEPGGQRTYEQYF. The CDR3 nucleotides are TGTGCCAGCAGTGAGCCGGGGGGGCAACGGACCTACGAGCAGTACTTC.

Note on this clone: Other DNA sequences in this specimen translate into the identical CDR3. The J gene is TRBJ1-1, the V gene TRBV7-9; D is uncertain. V shed 2 bases and J shed 1 base, with 5 bases lying between them. Germline V gene lookup returns CDR1 SEHNR and CDR2 FQNEAQ (reference sequence). The CDR3 is made up of 13 amino acids. CDR3 amino acids: CASSLLGNTEAFF. CDR3 nucleotides: TGTGCCAGCAGCTTATTGGGGAACACTGAAGCTTTCTTT. Combining the CDR3 with reference TRBV7-9 and TRBJ1-1 gives the whole variable domain DTGVSQNPRHKITKRGQNVTFRCDPISEHNRLYWYRQTLGQGPEFLTYFQNEAQLEKSRLLSDRFSAERPKGSFSTLEIQRTEQGDSAMYLCASSLLGNTEAFFGQGTRLTVV.

This chain links TRBV11-2 with TRBJ2-2, with a weak D call TRBD2 (6 bases). This CDR3 is 17 amino acids long. CDR1 is SGHAT and CDR2 is FQNNGV in the germline V gene. Trimming removed 4 bases from V and 0 bases from J, with 15 bases in between. Here the CDR3 DNA reads TGTGCCAGCAGCTCGAGGGTTGGCGGGGCGAACACCGGGGAGCTGTTTTTT. Translated, it gives CASSSRVGGANTGELFF. Using reference TRBV11-2 and TRBJ2-2 for the parts outside the CDR3, the full variable domain is EAGVAQSPRYKIIEKRQSVAFWCNPISGHATLYWYQQILGQGPKLLIQFQNNGVVDDSQLPKDRFSAERLKGVDSTLKIQPAKLEDSAVYLCASSSRVGGANTGELFFGEGSRLTVL.

The chain carries TRBV5-8 and TRBJ2-5, with 10 bases aligning to TRBD1. Germline CDR1 is SGHTS and CDR2 is YDEGEE. V shed 2 bases and J 4 bases; nucleotides not matched to a gene: 5. The CDR3 sequence is 15 residues long. CDR3 nucleotides: TGTGCCAGCAGCTTAGGACAGGGGGTAGGAGAGACCCAGTACTTC. Translated, it gives CASSLGQGVGETQYF.

The V and J genes are TRBV7-2 and TRBJ2-7; D could derive from TRBD1 or TRBD2 (6 bases each). The ends were cut back, 1 base at V and 2 bases at J, with 12 bases in the middle. The CDR3 runs 15 residues. Germline loops: CDR1 SGHTA, CDR2 FQGNSA. CDR3 region: CASSLVRGQTYEQYF. In DNA form, the CDR3 reads TGTGCCAGCAGCTTAGTTCGGGGGCAGACCTACGAGCAGTACTTC.

V is TRBV6-6 and J is TRBJ1-1, with 7 bases identical to TRBD1. J lost 3 bases, V lost 4 bases, and 5 bases had no gene match. CDR1 MNHNY and CDR2 SVGAGI come from the germline V gene (reference sequence). The CDR3 spans 14 residues. For the CDR3, the DNA is TGTGCCAGCAGTTTCCGACAGGGAGACACTGAAGCTTTCTTT. Translation gives CASSFRQGDTEAFF.

V gene TRBV9 combines with J gene TRBJ2-1, with TRBD2 matching 10 bases. The CDR3 runs to 20 residues. CDR1 and CDR2 (germline): SGDLS, YYNGEE. Trimming removed 3 bases from V and 0 bases from J; junction bases left unmatched: 15. The CDR3 protein is CASSASSTGSGGSSYNEQFF. The CDR3 coding sequence is TGTGCCAGCAGCGCCTCCTCAACGGGTAGCGGGGGGAGCTCCTACAATGAGCAGTTCTTC.